The T cell receptor (beta chain) under discussion was sequenced for a study of spatial heterogeneity in lung cancer. Across the study: Sequencing of follow-up PBMC samples took place when they were available, at a median of approximately 2 years after resection.

CDR1 SNHLY and CDR2 FYNNEI come from the germline V gene. The V end lost 8 bases, the J end lost 4 bases, and 16 bases lay between the germline ends. The length of the CDR3 is 14 residues. Stated time point: blood at routine non-recurrence follow-up after resection. In each case, whole RNA from tumor, nontumor lung or frozen PBMC was sequenced unsorted. Individual TCR cDNA molecules each bore their own unique molecular identifier. TCRdb independently ran MiXCR on the 5' RACE reads; one entry per CDR3 protein. The sample carries some 120,000 distinct CDR3 sequences, 12% recorded once. V usage is TRBV2 and J usage is TRBJ2-3; D may be TRBD2 (6 bases). This material consisted of PBMCs, taken at follow-up. The sequence derives from a male donor with early-stage non-small cell lung cancer. CDR3 amino acids: CASGRGIGADTQYF. In nucleotides, the CDR3 is TGTGCCAGCGGCCGGGGGATAGGCGCAGATACGCAGTATTTT.